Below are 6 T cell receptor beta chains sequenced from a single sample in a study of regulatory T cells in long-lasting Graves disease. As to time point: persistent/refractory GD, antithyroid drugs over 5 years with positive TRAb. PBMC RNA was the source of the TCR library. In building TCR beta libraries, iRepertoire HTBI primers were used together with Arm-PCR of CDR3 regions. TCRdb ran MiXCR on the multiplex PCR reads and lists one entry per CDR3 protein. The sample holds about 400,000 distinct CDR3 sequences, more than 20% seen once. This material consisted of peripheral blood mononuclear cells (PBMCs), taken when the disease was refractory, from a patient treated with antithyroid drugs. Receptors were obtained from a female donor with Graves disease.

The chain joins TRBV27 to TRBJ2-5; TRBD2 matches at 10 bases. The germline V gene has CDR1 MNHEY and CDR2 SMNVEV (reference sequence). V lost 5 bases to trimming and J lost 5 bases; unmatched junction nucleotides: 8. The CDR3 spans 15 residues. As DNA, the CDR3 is TGTGCCAGCAGTATAAGCGGGAGGGCCATGGAGACCCAGTACTTC. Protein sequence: CASSISGRAMETQYF.

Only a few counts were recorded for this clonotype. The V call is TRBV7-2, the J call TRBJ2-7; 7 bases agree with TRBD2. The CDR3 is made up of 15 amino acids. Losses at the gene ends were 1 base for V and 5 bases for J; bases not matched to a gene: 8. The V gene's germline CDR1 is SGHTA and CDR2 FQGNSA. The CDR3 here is CASSLGGLVRDEQYF. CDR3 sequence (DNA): TGTGCCAGCAGCTTAGGTGGACTAGTACGCGACGAGCAGTACTTC.

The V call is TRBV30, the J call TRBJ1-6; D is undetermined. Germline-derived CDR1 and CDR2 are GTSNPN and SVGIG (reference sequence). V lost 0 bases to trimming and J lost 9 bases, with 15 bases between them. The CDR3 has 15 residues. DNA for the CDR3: TGTGCCTGGAGTGTACTGGACCGCCGCGGTTCACCCCTCCACTTT. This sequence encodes CAWSVLDRRGSPLHF.

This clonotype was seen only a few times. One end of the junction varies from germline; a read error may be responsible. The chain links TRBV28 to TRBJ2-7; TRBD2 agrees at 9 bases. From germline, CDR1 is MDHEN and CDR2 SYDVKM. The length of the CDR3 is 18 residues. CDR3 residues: CASSTKVLSGGYSYGQYF. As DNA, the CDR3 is TGTGCCAGCAGCACAAAGGTCCTTAGCGGGGGATACTCCTACGGGCAGTACTTC.

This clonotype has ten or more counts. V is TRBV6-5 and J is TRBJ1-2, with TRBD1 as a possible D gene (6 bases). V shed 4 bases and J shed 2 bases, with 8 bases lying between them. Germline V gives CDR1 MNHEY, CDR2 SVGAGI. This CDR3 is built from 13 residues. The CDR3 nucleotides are TGTGCCAGCAGTTTTAGGGGGAACTATGGCTACACCTTC. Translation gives CASSFRGNYGYTF.

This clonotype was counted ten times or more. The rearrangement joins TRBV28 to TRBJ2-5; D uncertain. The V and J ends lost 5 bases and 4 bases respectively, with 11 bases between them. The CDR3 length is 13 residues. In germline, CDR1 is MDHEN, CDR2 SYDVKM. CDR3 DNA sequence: TGTGCCAGCAGTCGCACACCTCCAGAGACCCAGTACTTC. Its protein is CASSRTPPETQYF.